The entry below gives a single T cell receptor (beta chain) sequence along with its context. The V gene's germline CDR1 is LGHNA and CDR2 YSLEER. The trim removed 1 base at V and 12 bases at J, leaving 7 bases unmatched. The CDR3 runs to 15 residues. Participants came from some 23 US areas, aged about 18 to 89 years. This specimen comes from a study of blood T cell repertoires in COVID-19. Whole-study context: Acute and convalescent COVID-19 specimens originated in the United States, Italy and Spain. Sample material is recorded as cDNA or gDNA derived from T cells, B-cell-depleted T cells, or PBMCs.

As handled by the study authors: Counts of nucleated cells, estimated from reference gene primer amplification, were obtained. The data were produced by immunoSEQ multiplex PCR, yet TCRdb's version contains in-frame clones alone and is incomplete. Clone size and V and J calls were adopted from that table, with D and trimming inferred from the DNA. The sample includes some 240,000 clones, 88% of them seen just once. This clonotype originated in a woman aged 40 to 55 who had been exposed to COVID-19. The V and J genes are TRBV4-3 and TRBJ2-1, with TRBD2 matching 12 bases. The sample was PBMCs or T cells enriched from blood (not recorded which). CDR3 amino acids: CASSQAATSGSGQFF. In DNA, the CDR3 is TGCGCCAGCAGCCAAGCGGCGACTAGCGGGAGTGGGCAGTTCTTC.